This TCR beta chain was sequenced in a study of T cell responses to AZD1222 COVID-19 vaccine. Findings of the study overall: As reported, nearly half of all spike-specific TCRs target variant regions that are unmutated. It should be noted that donors were predominantly white British and more often female, and clonal diversity was possibly underestimated.

Looked up from germline, CDR1 is LGHDT and CDR2 is YNNKEL (reference sequence). V was clipped by 3 bases and J by 2 bases, with 10 bases between them. This CDR3 spans 15 amino acids. This table comes from immunoSEQ multiplex PCR, and its TCRdb copy is limited to in-frame clones, with some not included. Here the sample spans around 20,000 clones, approximately 80% being singletons. On this clone: Its antigen is undetermined.

Analysis merged second doses at about 4 or about 12 weeks. The sample here was peripheral blood, taken 28 days after the second AZD1222 dose. The gene calls are TRBV3-1 (or the pseudogene TRBV3-2) and TRBJ1-4; tentatively, D is TRBD1 (5 bases). The clonotype comes from an adult who received the AZD1222 COVID-19 vaccine. The CDR3 nucleotides read TGTGCCAGCAGCCAGTGGGGCAGGACTAATGAAAAACTGTTTTTT. Its translation is CASSQWGRTNEKLFF.